The 18 T cell receptor beta chains in this list originate from one sample, sequenced in a study of T cells after posttransplantation cyclophosphamide. Sequencing was performed with immunoSEQ multiplex PCR; in TCRdb, only in-frame clones are kept and a portion is missing. The profile covers more than 30,000 clones, none occurring a single time. Sequencing input: PBMCs. All receptors derive from a girl between 10 and 17 years old in good health, CMV-negative, and a related stem cell transplant donor.

This clone was found many times. The chain couples TRBV4-3 to TRBJ2-1; perhaps TRBD2 as D (6 bases). Germline CDR1 is LGHNA and CDR2 is YSLEER. Trimming shortened V by 2 bases and J by 7 bases, and 15 bases separated the two germline ends. CDR3 length: 15 amino acids. The CDR3 DNA follows: TGCGCCAGCAGCCAATGGAGGGGTGGTGGGAATGAGCAGTTCTTC. Protein sequence: CASSQWRGGGNEQFF.

A few counts support this clone. The V call is TRBV7-8, the J call TRBJ1-1; D not resolved. The germline V gene encodes CDR1 SGHVS and CDR2 FQNEAQ. V lost 5 bases to trimming and J lost 1 base, with 20 bases between them. The CDR3 sequence is 17 residues long. The DNA of the CDR3 is TGTGCCAGCAGCCCATTTACTTCCGGGGTTTGGAACACTGAAGCTTTCTTT. Protein: CASSPFTSGVWNTEAFF.

This clone was recorded at least ten times. J is TRBJ1-1 and V is TRBV5-1; possibly TRBD1 for D (6 bases). Trimming removed 5 bases from V and 3 bases from J, with 20 bases in between. This CDR3 contains 16 residues. Germline assignment: CDR1 SGHRS and CDR2 YFSETQ. The CDR3 spells CASRPGQLSGDTEAFF. CDR3 bases: TGCGCCAGCAGACCAGGACAGTTGAGTGGAGACACTGAAGCTTTCTTT.

This clone was seen at least ten times. The rearrangement uses TRBV28 and TRBJ1-2, with TRBD1 matching over 7 bases. Germline CDR1 and CDR2: MDHEN and SYDVKM. CDR3 length equals 13 residues. V trimming: 2 bases; J trimming: 14 bases; junction bases outside the gene matches: 11. This chain's CDR3 is CASSLPGGIVGTF. CDR3 bases: TGTGCCAGCAGTTTACCAGGGGGAATTGTCGGGACCTTC.

This clone was recorded many times. The rearrangement links TRBV11-2 to TRBJ2-2; tentative D call: TRBD2 (7 bases). Germline CDR1 is SGHAT and CDR2 is FQNNGV. This CDR3 contains 17 residues. The ends were cut back, 1 base at V and 5 bases at J, with 17 bases in the middle. Here the CDR3 DNA reads TGTGCCAGCAGCTTAGGATCGGGGGGCGGGGGTACCGGGGAGCTGTTTTTT. It yields the protein CASSLGSGGGGTGELFF.

This clone was seen ten or more times. A junction boundary mismatches the germline segment, possibly from a read error. The J gene is TRBJ1-1, the V gene TRBV28; tentative D call: TRBD1 (5 bases). The CDR3 spans 13 residues. Germline assignment: CDR1 MDHEN and CDR2 SYDVKM. The CDR3 DNA reads TGTGCCAGCAGTCGGGGGAGAGGTACTGGAGCTTTCTTT. Its protein is CASSRGRGTGAFF.

The V call is TRBV2, the J call TRBJ2-7; D ambiguous. The CDR3 spans 16 residues. V lost 2 bases and J lost 5, with 19 bases in between. Germline V lookup: CDR1 SNHLY, CDR2 FYNNEI. The DNA of the CDR3 is TGTGCCAGCAGTGAATCAGCGAGAGCGCTCAAGAACGAGCAGTACTTC. Residues: CASSESARALKNEQYF.

The J gene is TRBJ2-5, the V gene TRBV5-1, with 11 bases matching TRBD2. This CDR3 region has 18 residues. V gave up 0 bases and J gave up 4 bases; unmatched junction bases: 11. CDR1 is SGHRS and CDR2 is YFSETQ in the germline V gene. DNA of the CDR3: TGCGCCAGCAGCTTGGACGTGGGGACTAGCGGAGCTCGAGAGACCCAGTACTTC. Translating it yields CASSLDVGTSGARETQYF.

This clone was found many times. This chain joins TRBV6-6 and TRBJ1-5; maybe TRBD1 (6 bases). Germline values: CDR1 MNHNY, CDR2 SVGAGI (reference sequence). This CDR3 region has 15 residues. V lost 10 bases, J lost 4 bases, and 20 bases lay in between. The CDR3 spells CATTGVTGANQPQHF. For the CDR3, the DNA is TGTGCCACCACCGGGGTGACAGGCGCTAATCAGCCCCAGCATTTT.

This clone was seen repeatedly, ten times or more. J is TRBJ2-7 and V is TRBV6-1; 8 bases align to TRBD2. Germline V lookup: CDR1 MNHNS, CDR2 SASEGT. The CDR3 extends over 13 amino acids. J was trimmed by 3 bases and V by 6 bases; bases with no gene match: 4. Here the CDR3 reads CASRGAGVYEQYF. As DNA, the CDR3 is TGTGCCAGCAGGGGAGCGGGAGTCTACGAGCAGTACTTC.

This clone was observed a handful of times. This chain links TRBV5-1 with TRBJ1-3; no clear D. With 3 bases removed from V and 3 bases from J, the gap between germline ends came to 7 bases. The CDR3 has 13 amino acids. The germline CDR1 and CDR2 sequences are SGHRS and YFSETQ. DNA of the CDR3: TGCGCCAGCAGCTCGATCGGTGGAAACACCATATATTTT. Protein: CASSSIGGNTIYF.

This clone appeared a few times. This chain joins TRBV6-5 and TRBJ1-1; 8 bases align to TRBD1. The CDR3 is made up of 15 amino acids. Germline loops: CDR1 MNHEY, CDR2 SVGAGI. The junction had 8 bases not matched to a gene; V was cut back by 7 bases and J by 1 base. This CDR3 is CASTLTGTGNTEAFF. CDR3 DNA: TGTGCCAGCACGCTTACCGGGACAGGGAACACTGAAGCTTTCTTT.

This clone has just a few counts. The gene calls are TRBV5-1 and TRBJ2-7, with 9 bases matching TRBD1. This CDR3 has 15 amino acids. V was pared by 1 base and J by 1 base, with 3 bases of the junction left unmatched. The germline V gene encodes CDR1 SGHRS and CDR2 YFSETQ. The CDR3 here is CASSLTGGASYEQYF. The DNA of the CDR3 is TGCGCCAGCAGCTTGACAGGGGGCGCATCCTACGAGCAGTACTTC.

This clone was detected many times. The chain joins TRBV7-2 to TRBJ2-3; 10 nucleotides line up with TRBD2. The CDR3 spans 17 residues. V lost 3 bases to trimming and J lost 8 bases; unmatched junction nucleotides: 14. Looked up from germline, CDR1 is SGHTA and CDR2 is FQGNSA. CDR3 in amino acids: CASSFTTSGPIRGTQYF. CDR3 DNA sequence: TGTGCCAGCAGCTTTACGACTAGCGGGCCCATCCGGGGTACGCAGTATTTT.

This clone was counted at least ten times. V is TRBV28 and J is TRBJ2-3; D not resolved. The CDR3 loop spans 15 amino acids. V was trimmed by 3 bases and J by 4 bases, leaving 14 bases between them. Germline CDR1 is MDHEN and CDR2 is SYDVKM. CDR3 coding DNA: TGTGCCAGCAGTTTCCGCCAGACATTCCCAGATACGCAGTATTTT. This codes for CASSFRQTFPDTQYF.

The table lists this clone with many counts. The gene calls are TRBV2 and TRBJ2-7; 8 bases are shared with TRBD1. V shed 6 bases and J 6 bases; nucleotides not matched to a gene: 7. Germline V gene data show CDR1 as SNHLY and CDR2 as FYNNEI. The length of the CDR3 is 13 residues. The CDR3 sequence is CASSVDRVGEQYF. CDR3 bases: TGTGCCAGCAGCGTGGACAGGGTGGGCGAGCAGTACTTC.

The sample holds many counts of this clone. Other DNA sequences in this specimen translate into the identical CDR3. The chain couples TRBV5-4 to TRBJ1-2; 7 bases fit TRBD1. V lost 4 bases to trimming and J lost 7 bases; unmatched junction nucleotides: 7. This CDR3 has 13 amino acids. The germline CDR1 and CDR2 sequences are SGHNT and YYREEE (reference sequence). CDR3 sequence: CASSVDRDSGYTF. CDR3 nucleotide sequence: TGTGCCAGCAGCGTAGACAGGGATTCTGGCTACACCTTC.

This clone was recorded a few times. The rearrangement joins TRBV19 to TRBJ2-3; TRBD1 is a possible D gene (6 bases). The CDR3 runs 15 residues. Per the germline V gene, CDR1 is LNHDA and CDR2 is SQIVND (reference sequence). V gave up 6 bases and J gave up 0 bases, with 13 bases separating them. CDR3 in amino acids: CASSLRDISTDTQYF. CDR3 DNA sequence: TGTGCCAGTAGCCTCCGGGACATTAGCACAGATACGCAGTATTTT.